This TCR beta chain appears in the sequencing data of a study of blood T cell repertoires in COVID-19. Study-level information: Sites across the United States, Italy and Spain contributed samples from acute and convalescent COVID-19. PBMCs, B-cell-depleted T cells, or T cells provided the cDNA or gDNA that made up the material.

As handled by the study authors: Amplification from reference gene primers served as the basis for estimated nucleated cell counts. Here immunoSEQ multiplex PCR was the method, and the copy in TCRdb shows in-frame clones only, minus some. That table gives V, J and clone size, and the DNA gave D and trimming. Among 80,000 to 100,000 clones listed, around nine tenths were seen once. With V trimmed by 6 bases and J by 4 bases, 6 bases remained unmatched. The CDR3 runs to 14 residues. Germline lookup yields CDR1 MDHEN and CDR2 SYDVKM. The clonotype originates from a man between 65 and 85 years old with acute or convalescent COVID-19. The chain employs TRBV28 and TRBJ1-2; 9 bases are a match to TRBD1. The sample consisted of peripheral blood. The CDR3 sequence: CASRFTGGGYGYTF. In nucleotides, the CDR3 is TGTGCCAGCAGATTTACAGGGGGCGGCTATGGCTACACCTTC.